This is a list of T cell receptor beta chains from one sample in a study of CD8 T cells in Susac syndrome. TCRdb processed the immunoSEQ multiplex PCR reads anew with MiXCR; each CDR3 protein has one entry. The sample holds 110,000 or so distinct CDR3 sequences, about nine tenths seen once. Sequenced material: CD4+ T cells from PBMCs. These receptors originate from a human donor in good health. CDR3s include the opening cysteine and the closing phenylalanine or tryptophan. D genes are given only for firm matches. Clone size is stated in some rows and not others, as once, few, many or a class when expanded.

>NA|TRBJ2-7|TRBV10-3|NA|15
CAISPTVENPYEQYF
TGTGCCATCAGTCCTACCGTCGAAAACCCCTACGAGCAGTACTTC
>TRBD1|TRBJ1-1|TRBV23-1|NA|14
CASIPGQLNTEAFF
TGCGCCAGCATTCCGGGACAGTTGAACACTGAAGCTTTCTTT
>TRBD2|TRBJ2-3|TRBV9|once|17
CASSLQAGGSSTDTQYF
TGTGCCAGCAGCCTCCAAGCGGGGGGTTCTAGCACAGATACGCAGTATTTT
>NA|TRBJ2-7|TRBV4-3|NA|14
CASSQGTQGYEQYF
TGCGCCAGCAGCCAGGGAACACAGGGCTACGAGCAGTACTTC
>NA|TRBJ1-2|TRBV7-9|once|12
CASSLGQVGYTF
TGTGCCAGCAGCTTAGGTCAGGTCGGCTACACCTTC
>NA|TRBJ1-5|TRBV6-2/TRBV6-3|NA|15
CASSYGGPSNQPQHF
TGTGCCAGCAGTTACGGGGGACCAAGCAATCAGCCCCAGCATTTT
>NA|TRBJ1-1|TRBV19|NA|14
CASSYRDRNTEAFF
TGTGCCAGTAGTTATCGGGATCGGAACACTGAAGCTTTCTTT
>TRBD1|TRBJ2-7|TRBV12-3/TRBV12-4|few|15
CASSPGQGVSYEQYF
TGTGCCAGCAGCCCGGGACAGGGCGTCTCCTACGAGCAGTACTTC
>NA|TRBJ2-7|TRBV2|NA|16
CASFSTSGGRIYEQYF
TGTGCCAGCTTCTCGACCTCAGGGGGGAGAATCTACGAGCAGTACTTC
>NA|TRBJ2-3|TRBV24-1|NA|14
CATQGRSGTDTQYF
TGTGCCACCCAGGGCCGTTCGGGCACAGATACGCAGTATTTT
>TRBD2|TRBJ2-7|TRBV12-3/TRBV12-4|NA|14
CASSPGGPLDEQYF
TGTGCCAGCAGTCCGGGGGGGCCATTGGACGAGCAGTACTTC
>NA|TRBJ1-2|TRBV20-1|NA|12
CSAESGAGGYTF
TGCAGTGCTGAGTCGGGGGCAGGTGGCTACACCTTC
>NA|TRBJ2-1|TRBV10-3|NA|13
CATGGQLDNEQFF
TGTGCCACCGGGGGACAGCTCGACAATGAGCAGTTCTTC
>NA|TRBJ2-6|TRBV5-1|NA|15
CASSVKLSGANVLTF
TGCGCCAGCAGCGTAAAGCTTTCTGGGGCCAACGTCCTGACTTTC
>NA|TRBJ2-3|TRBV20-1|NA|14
CSAIDPRGTDTQYF
TGCAGTGCTATCGACCCCCGTGGGACAGATACGCAGTATTTT
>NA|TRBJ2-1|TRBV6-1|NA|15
CASSDRSGSYNEQFF
TGTGCCAGCAGTGATCGTAGCGGCTCCTACAATGAGCAGTTCTTC
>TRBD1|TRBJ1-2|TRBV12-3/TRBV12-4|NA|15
CASSDPGQGSGGYTF
TGTGCCAGCAGTGATCCGGGACAGGGGAGCGGTGGCTACACCTTC
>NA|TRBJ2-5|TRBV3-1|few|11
CASSQRETQYF
TGTGCCAGCAGCCAAAGAGAGACCCAGTACTTC
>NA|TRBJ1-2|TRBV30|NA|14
CAWSVGRENYGYTF
TGTGCCTGGAGTGTAGGGCGCGAAAACTATGGCTACACCTTC
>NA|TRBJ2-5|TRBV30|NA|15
CAWSVQAGPQETQYF
TGTGCCTGGAGTGTACAGGCGGGGCCCCAGGAGACCCAGTACTTC
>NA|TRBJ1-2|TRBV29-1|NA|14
CSALFFQRNYGYTF
TGCAGCGCGCTCTTTTTTCAGAGGAACTATGGCTACACCTTC
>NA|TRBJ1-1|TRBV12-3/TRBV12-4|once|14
CASSRSGSNTEAFF
TGTGCCAGCAGCCGCTCCGGGTCTAACACTGAAGCTTTCTTT
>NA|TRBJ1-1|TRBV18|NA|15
CASSPRKGLNTEAFF
TGTGCCAGCTCACCACGTAAGGGCCTGAACACTGAAGCTTTCTTT
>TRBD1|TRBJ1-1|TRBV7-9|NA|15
CASSRSGTANTEAFF
TGTGCCAGCAGCCGCTCCGGGACAGCGAACACTGAAGCTTTCTTT
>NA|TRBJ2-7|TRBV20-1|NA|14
CSARDLTVGYEQYF
TGCAGTGCTAGAGACCTAACAGTGGGCTACGAGCAGTACTTC
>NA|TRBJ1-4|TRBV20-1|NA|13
CSARTYTNEKLFF
TGCAGTGCTAGGACATATACTAATGAAAAACTGTTTTTT